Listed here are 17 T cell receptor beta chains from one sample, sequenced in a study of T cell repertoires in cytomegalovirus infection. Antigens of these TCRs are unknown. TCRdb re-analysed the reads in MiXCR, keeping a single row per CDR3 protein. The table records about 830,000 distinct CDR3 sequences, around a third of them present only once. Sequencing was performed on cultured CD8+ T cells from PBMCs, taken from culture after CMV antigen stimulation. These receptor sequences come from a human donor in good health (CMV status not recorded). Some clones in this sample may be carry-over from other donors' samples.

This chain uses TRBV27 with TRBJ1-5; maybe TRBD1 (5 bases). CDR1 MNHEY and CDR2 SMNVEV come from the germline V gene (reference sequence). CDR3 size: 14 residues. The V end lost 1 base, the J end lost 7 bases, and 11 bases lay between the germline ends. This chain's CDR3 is CASSLYGALQPQHF. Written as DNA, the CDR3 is TGTGCCAGCAGTTTATATGGGGCCTTACAGCCCCAGCATTTT.

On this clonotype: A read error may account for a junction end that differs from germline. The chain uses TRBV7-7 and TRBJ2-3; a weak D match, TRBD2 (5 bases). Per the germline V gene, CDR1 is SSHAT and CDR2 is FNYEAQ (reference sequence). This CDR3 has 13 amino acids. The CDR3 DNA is TGTGCTAGCAGCTTAGCGAGGGCAGATACGCAGTATTTT. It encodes CASSLARADTQYF.

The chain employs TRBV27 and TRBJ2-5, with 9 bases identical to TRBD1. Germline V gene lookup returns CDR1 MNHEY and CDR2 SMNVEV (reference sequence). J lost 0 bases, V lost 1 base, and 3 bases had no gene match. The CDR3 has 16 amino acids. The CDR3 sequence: CASSLYWDRDQETQYF. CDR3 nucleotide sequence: TGTGCCAGCAGTTTATATTGGGACAGGGACCAAGAGACCCAGTACTTC.

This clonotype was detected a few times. CDR3 loop: CASSLGGTSGGGFTDTQYF. The CDR3 DNA reads TGTGCCAGCAGCTTAGGTGGGACTAGCGGGGGGGGATTCACAGATACGCAGTATTTT. V and J are TRBV7-6 and TRBJ2-3, with 16 nucleotides matching TRBD2. Germline V gene lookup returns CDR1 SGHVS and CDR2 FNYEAQ. V lost 1 base and J lost 2; bases outside the gene matches: 6. The CDR3 is 19 amino acids.

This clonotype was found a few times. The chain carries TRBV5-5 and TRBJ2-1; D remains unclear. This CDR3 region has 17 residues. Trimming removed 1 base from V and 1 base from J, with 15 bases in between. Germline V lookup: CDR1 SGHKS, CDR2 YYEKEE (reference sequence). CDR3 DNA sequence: TGTGCCAGCAGCTTGACGACCTCGCGCCAATCCTACAATGAGCAGTTCTTC. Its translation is CASSLTTSRQSYNEQFF.

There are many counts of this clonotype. The CDR3 nucleotides are TGCAGTGCTAGATCCCTAGAAAACTCCTACAATGAGCAGTTCTTC. Protein: CSARSLENSYNEQFF. The chain couples TRBV20-1 to TRBJ2-1; D is ambiguous. The CDR3 runs 15 residues. Trimming cost V 2 bases and J 0 bases, with 11 bases left between them. Germline V lookup: CDR1 DFQATT, CDR2 SNEGSKA (reference sequence).

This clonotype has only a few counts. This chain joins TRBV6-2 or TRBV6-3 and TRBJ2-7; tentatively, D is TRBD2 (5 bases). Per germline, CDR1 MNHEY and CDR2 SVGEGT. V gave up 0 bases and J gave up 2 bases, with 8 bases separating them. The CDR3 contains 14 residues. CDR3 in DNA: TGTGCCAGCAGTTACTCAAGCGGCCCCTACGAGCAGTACGTC. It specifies CASSYSSGPYEQYV.

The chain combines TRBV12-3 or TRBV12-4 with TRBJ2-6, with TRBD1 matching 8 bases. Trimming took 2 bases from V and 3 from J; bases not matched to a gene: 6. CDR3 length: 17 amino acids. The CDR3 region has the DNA TGTGCCAGCAGTTTAAGGGCAGGGGGCGTTGGGGCCAACGTCCTGACTTTC. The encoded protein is CASSLRAGGVGANVLTF.

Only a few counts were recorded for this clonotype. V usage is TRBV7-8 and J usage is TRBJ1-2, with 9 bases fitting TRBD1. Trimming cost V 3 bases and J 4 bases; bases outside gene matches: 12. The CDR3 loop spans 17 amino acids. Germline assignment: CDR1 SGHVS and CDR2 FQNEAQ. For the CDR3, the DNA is TGTGCCAGCAGCTTGCACCCCGGGACAGGGCTCGGCTATGGCTACACCTTC. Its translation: CASSLHPGTGLGYGYTF.

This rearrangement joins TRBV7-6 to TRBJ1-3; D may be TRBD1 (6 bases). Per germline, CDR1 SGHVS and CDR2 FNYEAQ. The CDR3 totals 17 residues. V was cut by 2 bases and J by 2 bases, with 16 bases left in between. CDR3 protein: CASSLSGATFAGNTIYF. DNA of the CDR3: TGTGCCAGCAGCTTATCAGGGGCGACGTTTGCTGGAAACACCATATATTTT.

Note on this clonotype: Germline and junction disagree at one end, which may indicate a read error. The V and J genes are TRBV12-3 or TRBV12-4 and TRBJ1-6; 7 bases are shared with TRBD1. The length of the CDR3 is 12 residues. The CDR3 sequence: CANSLGGAGLHF. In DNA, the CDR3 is TGTGCCAACAGTTTAGGGGGCGCGGGCCTCCACTTT.

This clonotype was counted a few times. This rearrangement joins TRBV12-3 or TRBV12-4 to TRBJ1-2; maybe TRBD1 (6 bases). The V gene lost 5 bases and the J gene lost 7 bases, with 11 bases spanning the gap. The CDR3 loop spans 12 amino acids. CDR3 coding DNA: TGTGCCAGCAGTACAGGGAGGTTTGGCTACACCTTC. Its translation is CASSTGRFGYTF.

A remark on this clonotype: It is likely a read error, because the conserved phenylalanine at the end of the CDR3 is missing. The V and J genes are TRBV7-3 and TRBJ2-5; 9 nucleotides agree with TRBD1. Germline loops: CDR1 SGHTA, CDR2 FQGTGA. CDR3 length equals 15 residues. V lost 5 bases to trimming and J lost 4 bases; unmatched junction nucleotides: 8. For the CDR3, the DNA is TGTGCCAGCAGCAGCGGGACAGGGAGAGGAGAGACCCAGTACTCC. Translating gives CASSSGTGRGETQYS.

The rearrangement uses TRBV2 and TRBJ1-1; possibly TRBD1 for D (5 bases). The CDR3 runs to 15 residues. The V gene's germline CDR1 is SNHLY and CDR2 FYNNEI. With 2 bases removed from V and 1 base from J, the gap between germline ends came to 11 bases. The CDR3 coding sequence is TGTGCCAGCAGTGAATTGAGGGGTACGAACACTGAAGCTTTCTTT. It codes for CASSELRGTNTEAFF. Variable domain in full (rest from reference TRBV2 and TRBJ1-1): EPEVTQTPSHQVTQMGQEVILRCVPISNHLYFYWYRQILGQKVEFLVSFYNNEISEKSEIFDDQFSVERPDGSNFTLKIRSTKLEDSAMYFCASSELRGTNTEAFFGQGTRLTVV.

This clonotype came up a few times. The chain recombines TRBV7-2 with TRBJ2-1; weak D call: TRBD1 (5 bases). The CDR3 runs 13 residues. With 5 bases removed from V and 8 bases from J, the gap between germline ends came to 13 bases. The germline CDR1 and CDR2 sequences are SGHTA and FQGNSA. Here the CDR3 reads CASSPQGTHEQFF. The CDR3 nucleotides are TGTGCCAGCAGCCCTCAGGGTACCCATGAGCAGTTCTTC.

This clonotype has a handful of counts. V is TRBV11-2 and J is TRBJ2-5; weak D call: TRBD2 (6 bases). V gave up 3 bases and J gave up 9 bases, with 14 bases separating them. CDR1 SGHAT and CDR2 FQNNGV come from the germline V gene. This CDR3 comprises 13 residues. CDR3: CASSFVDPGAQYF. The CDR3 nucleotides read TGTGCCAGCAGCTTCGTGGATCCGGGGGCCCAGTACTTC.

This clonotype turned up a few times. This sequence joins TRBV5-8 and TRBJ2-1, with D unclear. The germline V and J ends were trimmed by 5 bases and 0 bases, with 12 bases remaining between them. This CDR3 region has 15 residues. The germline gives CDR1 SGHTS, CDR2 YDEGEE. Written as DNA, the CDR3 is TGTGCCAGCAGAGTATACATTAGCTCCTACAATGAGCAGTTCTTC. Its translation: CASRVYISSYNEQFF.